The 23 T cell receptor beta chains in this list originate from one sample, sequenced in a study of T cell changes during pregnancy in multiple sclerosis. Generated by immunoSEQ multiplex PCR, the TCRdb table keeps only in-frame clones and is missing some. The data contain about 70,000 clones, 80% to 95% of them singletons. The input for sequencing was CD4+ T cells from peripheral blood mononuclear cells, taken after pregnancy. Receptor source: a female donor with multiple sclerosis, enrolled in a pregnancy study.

The CDR3 DNA sequence: TGTGCCAGCAGCTTTGGGACAGGGGGCTTGGAGCAGTACTTC. This sequence encodes CASSFGTGGLEQYF. This sequence joins TRBV7-9 and TRBJ2-7; TRBD1 aligns across 12 bases. The CDR3 sequence is 14 residues long. In germline, CDR1 is SEHNR, CDR2 FQNEAQ (reference sequence). V trimming: 3 bases; J trimming: 7 bases; junction bases outside the gene matches: 4.

CDR3 DNA: TGCAGCGTTGTGGGGAGGGACTCTAACTATGGCTACACCTTC. Its protein is CSVVGRDSNYGYTF. This rearrangement joins TRBV29-1 to TRBJ1-2; possible D gene TRBD1, 5 bases. This CDR3 comprises 14 residues. CDR1 and CDR2 from the germline V gene are SQVTM and ANQGSEA. Trimming pared 4 bases from V and 0 bases from J, leaving 12 bases between. The whole variable domain, remainder taken from reference TRBV29-1 and TRBJ1-2, is SAVISQKPSRDICQRGTSLTIQCQVDSQVTMMFWYRQQPGQSLTLIATANQGSEATYESGFVIDKFPISRPNLTFSTLTVSNMSPEDSSIYLCSVVGRDSNYGYTFGSGTRLTVV.

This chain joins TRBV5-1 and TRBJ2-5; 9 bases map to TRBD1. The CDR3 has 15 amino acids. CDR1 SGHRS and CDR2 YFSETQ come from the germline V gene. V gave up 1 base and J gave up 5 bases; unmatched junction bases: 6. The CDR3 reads CASSLTQGARETQYF. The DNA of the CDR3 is TGCGCCAGCAGCTTGACACAGGGGGCCCGGGAGACCCAGTACTTC. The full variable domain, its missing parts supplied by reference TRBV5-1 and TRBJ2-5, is KAGVTQTPRYLIKTRGQQVTLSCSPISGHRSVSWYQQTPGQGLQFLFEYFSETQRNKGNFPGRFSGRQFSNSRSEMNVSTLELGDSALYLCASSLTQGARETQYFGPGTRLLVL.

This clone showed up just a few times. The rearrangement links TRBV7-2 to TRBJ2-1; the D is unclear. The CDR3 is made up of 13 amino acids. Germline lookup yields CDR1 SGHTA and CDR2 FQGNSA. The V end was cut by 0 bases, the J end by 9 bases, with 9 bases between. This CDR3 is CASSLAQQTEQFF. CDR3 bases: TGTGCCAGCAGCTTAGCGCAACAGACTGAGCAGTTCTTC.

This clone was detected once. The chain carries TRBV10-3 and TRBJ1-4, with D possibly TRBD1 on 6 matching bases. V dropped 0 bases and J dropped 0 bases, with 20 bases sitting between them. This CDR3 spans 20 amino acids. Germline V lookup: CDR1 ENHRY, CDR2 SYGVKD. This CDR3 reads CAISESSLTGIGATNEKLFF. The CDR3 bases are TGTGCCATCAGTGAGTCGTCGTTAACAGGGATTGGGGCAACTAATGAAAAACTGTTTTTT.

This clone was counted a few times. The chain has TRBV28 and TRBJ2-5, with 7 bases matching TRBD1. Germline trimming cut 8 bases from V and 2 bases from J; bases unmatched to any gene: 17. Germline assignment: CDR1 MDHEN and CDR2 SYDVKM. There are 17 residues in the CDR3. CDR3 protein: CASEGYRDSESQETQYF. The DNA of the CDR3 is TGTGCCAGCGAGGGGTACCGGGACAGCGAATCGCAAGAGACCCAGTACTTC. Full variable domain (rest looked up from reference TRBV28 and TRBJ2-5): DVKVTQSSRYLVKRTGEKVFLECVQDMDHENMFWYRQDPGLGLRLIYFSYDVKMKEKGDIPEGYSVSREKKERFSLILESASTNQTSMYLCASEGYRDSESQETQYFGPGTRLLVL.

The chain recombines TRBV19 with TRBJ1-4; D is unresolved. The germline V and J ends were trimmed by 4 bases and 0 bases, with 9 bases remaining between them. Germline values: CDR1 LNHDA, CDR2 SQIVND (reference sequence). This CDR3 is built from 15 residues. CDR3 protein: CASSNGSPTNEKLFF. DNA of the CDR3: TGTGCCAGTAGTAACGGGTCCCCAACTAATGAAAAACTGTTTTTT.

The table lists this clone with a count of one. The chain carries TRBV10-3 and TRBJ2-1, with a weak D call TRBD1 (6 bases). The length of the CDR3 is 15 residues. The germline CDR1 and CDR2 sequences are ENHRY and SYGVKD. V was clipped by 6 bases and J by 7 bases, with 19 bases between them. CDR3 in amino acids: CAIRNGDILGNEQFF. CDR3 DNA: TGTGCCATCAGAAACGGGGACATCCTTGGGAATGAGCAGTTCTTC.

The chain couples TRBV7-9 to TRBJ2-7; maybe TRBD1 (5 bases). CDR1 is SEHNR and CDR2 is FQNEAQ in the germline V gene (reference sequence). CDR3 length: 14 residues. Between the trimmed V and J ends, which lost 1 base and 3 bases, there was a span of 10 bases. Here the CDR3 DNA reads TGTGCCAGCAGCTTAGATACAGGACGCTACGAGCAGTACTTC. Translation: CASSLDTGRYEQYF.

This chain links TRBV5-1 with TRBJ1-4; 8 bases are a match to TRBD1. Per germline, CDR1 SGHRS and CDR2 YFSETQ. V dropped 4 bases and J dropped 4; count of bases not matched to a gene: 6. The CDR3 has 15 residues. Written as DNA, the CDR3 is TGCGCCAGCAGCGCTTTGACAGGGGATAATGAAAAACTGTTTTTT. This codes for CASSALTGDNEKLFF.

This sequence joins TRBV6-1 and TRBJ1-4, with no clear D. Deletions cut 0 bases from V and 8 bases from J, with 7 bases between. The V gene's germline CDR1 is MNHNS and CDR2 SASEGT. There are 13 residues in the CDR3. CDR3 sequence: CASSEALREKLFF. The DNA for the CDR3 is TGTGCCAGCAGTGAAGCGCTTCGGGAAAAACTGTTTTTT.

The CDR3 nucleotides are TGTGCCAGCAGTGCACTCAGGGGGTACGAGCAGTACTTC. It encodes CASSALRGYEQYF. This chain joins TRBV6-1 and TRBJ2-7; TRBD1 agrees at 7 bases. Germline values: CDR1 MNHNS, CDR2 SASEGT. The CDR3 totals 13 residues. V gave up 4 bases and J gave up 4 bases; unmatched junction bases: 4.

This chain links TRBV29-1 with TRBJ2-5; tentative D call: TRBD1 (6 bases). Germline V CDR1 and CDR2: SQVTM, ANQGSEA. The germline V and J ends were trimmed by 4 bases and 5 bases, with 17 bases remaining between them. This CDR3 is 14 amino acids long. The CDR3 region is CSVGGWGRRETQYF. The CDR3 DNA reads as TGCAGCGTTGGAGGGTGGGGGCGCCGGGAGACCCAGTACTTC.

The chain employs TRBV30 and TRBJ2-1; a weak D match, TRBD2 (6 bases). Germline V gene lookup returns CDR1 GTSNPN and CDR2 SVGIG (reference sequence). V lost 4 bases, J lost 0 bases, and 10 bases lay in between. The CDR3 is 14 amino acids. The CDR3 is CAWKGGNSYNEQFF. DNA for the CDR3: TGTGCCTGGAAAGGCGGGAACTCCTACAATGAGCAGTTCTTC.

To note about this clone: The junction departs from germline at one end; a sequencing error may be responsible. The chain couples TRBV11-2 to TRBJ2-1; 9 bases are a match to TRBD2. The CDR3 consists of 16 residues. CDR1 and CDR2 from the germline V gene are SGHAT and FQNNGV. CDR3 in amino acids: CASSLDQASGASTVLF. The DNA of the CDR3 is TGTGCCAGCAGCTTAGATCAGGCTAGCGGGGCAAGTACAGTTCTCTTC.

The CDR3 coding sequence is TGTGCCAGCAGCGGCTGGGACAGCATGAACACTGAAGCTTTCTTT. Protein: CASSGWDSMNTEAFF. The chain joins TRBV7-9 to TRBJ1-1; 7 nucleotides align to TRBD1. V shed 5 bases, J shed 0 bases, and the junction held 6 bases outside the gene matches. Germline values: CDR1 SEHNR, CDR2 FQNEAQ (reference sequence). The CDR3 is 15 residues long.

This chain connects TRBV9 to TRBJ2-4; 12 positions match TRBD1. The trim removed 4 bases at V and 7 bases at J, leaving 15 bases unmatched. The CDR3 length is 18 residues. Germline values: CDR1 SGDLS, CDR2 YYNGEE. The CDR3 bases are TGTGCCAGCAGCCCTTTAGACGGGACAGGGGGCCCTGGGAACATTCAGTACTTC. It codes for CASSPLDGTGGPGNIQYF.

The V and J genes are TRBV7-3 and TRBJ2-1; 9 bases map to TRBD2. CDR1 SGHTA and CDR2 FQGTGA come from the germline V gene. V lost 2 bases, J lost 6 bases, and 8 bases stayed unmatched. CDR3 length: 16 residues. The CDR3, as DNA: TGTGCCAGCAGCTTAGACGGTGCGGGAGGGCTCAATGAGCAGTTCTTC. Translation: CASSLDGAGGLNEQFF.

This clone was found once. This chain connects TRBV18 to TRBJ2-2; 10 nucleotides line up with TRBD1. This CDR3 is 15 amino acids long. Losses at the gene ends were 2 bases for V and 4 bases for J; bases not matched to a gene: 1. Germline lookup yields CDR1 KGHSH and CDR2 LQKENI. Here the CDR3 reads CASSPGQGGTGELFF. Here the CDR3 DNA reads TGTGCCAGCTCACCAGGACAGGGGGGCACCGGGGAGCTGTTTTTT.

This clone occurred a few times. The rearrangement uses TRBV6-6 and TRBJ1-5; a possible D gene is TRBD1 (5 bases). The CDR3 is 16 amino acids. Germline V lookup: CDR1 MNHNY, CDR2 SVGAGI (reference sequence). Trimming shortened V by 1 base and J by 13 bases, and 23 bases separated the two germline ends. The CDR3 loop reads CASSYYAGQAPVVQHF. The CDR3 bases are TGTGCCAGCAGTTACTATGCGGGGCAGGCCCCGGTGGTGCAGCATTTT.

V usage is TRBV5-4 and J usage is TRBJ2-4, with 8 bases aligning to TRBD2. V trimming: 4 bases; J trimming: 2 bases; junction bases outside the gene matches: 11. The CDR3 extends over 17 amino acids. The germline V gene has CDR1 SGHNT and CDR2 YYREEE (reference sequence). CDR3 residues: CASSPRGGGDPKNIQYF. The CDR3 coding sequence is TGTGCCAGCAGCCCCCGGGGGGGCGGGGATCCCAAAAACATTCAGTACTTC.

CDR3 sequence (DNA): TGTGCCAGTCAACAGACAGGAGGATTCACAGATACGCAGTATTTT. It specifies CASQQTGGFTDTQYF. J is TRBJ2-3 and V is TRBV12-1; the table gives TRBD1 as D, unverified against the DNA. TRBV12-1 is described as a pseudogene. CDR3 length: 15 residues.

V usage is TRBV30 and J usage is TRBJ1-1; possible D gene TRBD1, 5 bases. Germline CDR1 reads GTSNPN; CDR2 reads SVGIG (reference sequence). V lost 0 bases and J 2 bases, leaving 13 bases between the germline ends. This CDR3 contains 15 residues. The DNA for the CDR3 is TGTGCCTGGAGTGTTGGGCCTAGGGGTAACACTGAAGCTTTCTTT. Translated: CAWSVGPRGNTEAFF.